A selection of T cell receptor beta chains follows, all from one sample in a study of blood T cell repertoires in COVID-19. The data were produced by immunoSEQ multiplex PCR, yet TCRdb's version contains in-frame clones alone and is incomplete. The sample records 95,000 to 150,000 clones, 81% being singletons. Specimen: peripheral blood. The origin of the receptors is a woman aged 50 to 65 with acute or convalescent COVID-19. Each CDR3 is given with its conserved first and last residue. A D gene is named only where the DNA matches it firmly. The listing skips clone size in some rows; elsewhere it reads once, few, many or a size class.

TRBJ1-1 TRBV5-6 - TRBD1 TGTGCCAGCAGCGACACTATGACAGGGGTAAACACTGAAGCTTTCTTT CASSDTMTGVNTEAFF
TRBJ1-3 TRBV10-3 - - TGTGCCAAAAGCTCCGGGGAAGGCGGAAACACCATATATTTT CAKSSGEGGNTIYF
TRBJ2-1 TRBV18 - TRBD2 TGTGCCAGCTCACCACCCGCCAGCGGGAGAAATGAGCAGTTCTTC CASSPPASGRNEQFF
TRBJ1-2 TRBV20-1 - TRBD1 TGCAGTGCTAGGAACAGGGGTGGCTACACCTTC CSARNRGGYTF
TRBJ1-5 TRBV10-3 - - TGTGCCATCAGTGATCTGGCAGGACTCAATCAACCCCAGCATTTT CAISDLAGLNQPQHF
TRBJ1-5 TRBV27 - - TGTGCCAGCAGTTCCTCGAGGGGGAAACAGCCCCAGCATTTT CASSSSRGKQPQHF
TRBJ2-1 TRBV18 - TRBD2 TGTGCCAGCTCACCACCTGAGCTAGCGGTAGTCAATGAGCAGTTCTTC CASSPPELAVVNEQFF
TRBJ1-5 TRBV2 few TRBD1 TGTGCCAGCAGTGGACCGACAGGGTTGCAGCCCCAGCATTTT CASSGPTGLQPQHF
TRBJ1-3 TRBV6-5 few - TGTGCCAGCAGTTCCGGGACAAGGGTTCGAAACACCATATATTTT CASSSGTRVRNTIYF
TRBJ2-1 TRBV27 once TRBD2 TGTGCCAGCAGACAACGCGGGAGGCCTTACAATGAGCAGTTCTTC CASRQRGRPYNEQFF
TRBJ2-7 TRBV5-4 - TRBD2 TGTGCCAGCAGCCCCGGGACTAGCGGGAGAGACGAGCAGTACTTC CASSPGTSGRDEQYF
TRBJ2-1 TRBV2 - TRBD2 TGTGCCAGCAGGGAGCTAGCGGGAAGGTACAATGAGCAGTTCTTC CASRELAGRYNEQFF
TRBJ1-2 TRBV6-6 - - TGTGCCAGCAGCCGCCAAGGAAGGGACTCTACGGATGGCTACACCTTC CASSRQGRDSTDGYTF
TRBJ1-4 TRBV4-1 - - TGCGCCAGCAGCCAAGACGGAGGTGGCGGTGAAAAACTGTTTTTT CASSQDGGGGEKLFF
TRBJ1-6 TRBV14 - - TGTGCCAGTCCCGGGGCCTATAATTCACCCCTCCACTTT CASPGAYNSPLHF
TRBJ2-1 TRBV4-1 - TRBD2 TGCGCCAGCAGCCCTAACCGGGGGACTAGCAGGTACAATGAGCAGTTCTTC CASSPNRGTSRYNEQFF
TRBJ2-2 TRBV6-5 - TRBD1 TGTGCCAGCAGACGACAGGGGGCGAACACCGGGGAGCTGTTTTTT CASRRQGANTGELFF
TRBJ2-2 TRBV5-1 - - TGCGCCAGCAGCCTCCTAGGACTGGGAAGCGGGGAGCTGTTTTTT CASSLLGLGSGELFF
TRBJ1-2 TRBV18 - - TGTGCCAGCTCACGAACAGGGCCTGGGACCTATGGCTACACCTTC CASSRTGPGTYGYTF
TRBJ1-1 TRBV6-5 few TRBD1 TGTGCCAGCAGTTCCCCCGGGACAGGGACAACTGTCCTATTT CASSSPGTGTTVLF
TRBJ1-5 TRBV7-6 - - TGTGCCAGCAGCTTAGGTGCGGCTAGCAATCAGCCCCAGCATTTT CASSLGAASNQPQHF
TRBJ2-5 TRBV3-1/TRBV3-2 - TRBD2 TGTGCCAGCAACCTAGCGGGGACAGTAGAAGAGACCCAGTACTTC CASNLAGTVEETQYF
TRBJ1-5 TRBV28 - - TGTGCCAGCAGTTTAGTTACCGGGACTTACGGTCAGCCCCAGCATTTT CASSLVTGTYGQPQHF
TRBJ1-3 TRBV15 - - TGTGCCACCAGCAGAGACTACTCTGGAAACACCATATATTTT CATSRDYSGNTIYF
TRBJ1-5 TRBV15 - - TGTGCCACCAGCCAGCGACAGGGCAATCAGCCCCAGCATTTT CATSQRQGNQPQHF
TRBJ2-5 TRBV2 - - TGTGCCAGCAGCGGGGGTTTTGGCCAAGAGACCCAGTACTTC CASSGGFGQETQYF
TRBJ2-5 TRBV2 - - TGTGCCAGCAGTGAGCGAGTGGAGACCCAGTACTTC CASSERVETQYF
TRBJ2-5 TRBV19 once TRBD2 TGTGCCAGTAGTATAGATCCCAGGACTAGCGGGAGGTTACAAGAGACCCAGTACTTC CASSIDPRTSGRLQETQYF
TRBJ2-3 TRBV3-1/TRBV3-2 - TRBD1 TGTGCCTCTTCTGACAGGGGGGGAGATACGCAGTATTTT CASSDRGGDTQYF
TRBJ2-7 TRBV14 few - TGTGCCAGCAGCCGAGACCTTTATTACGAGCAGTACTTC CASSRDLYYEQYF
TRBJ2-7 TRBV29-1 few TRBD1 TGCAGCGTTGGGGGACAGGGATCCTACGAGCAGTACTTC CSVGGQGSYEQYF